A single sample gave rise to the 10 T cell receptor beta chains below, sequenced in a study of blood T cells in healthy people across ages. PCR was performed a second time for about 6 to 12 cycles using a sample-barcoded 5' primer and a J-beta primer mix. MiXCR, applied by TCRdb to the 5' RACE reads, yields one record per CDR3 protein. The sample shows hundreds of thousands of distinct CDR3 sequences, roughly 44% of them seen only once. Sequencing was performed on blood. All receptors come from a man aged 55 to 70 in good health.

The chain links TRBV5-1 to TRBJ2-1; TRBD2 agrees at 7 bases. The closer fit of TRBJ2-7 to the DNA end suggests the J call may be wrong. This CDR3 is 16 amino acids long. Germline V gene data show CDR1 as SGHRS and CDR2 as YFSETQ. The DNA for the CDR3 is TGCGCCAGCAGCCCCGCGCGGGGGAGCTCCTACAATGAGCAGTACTTC. Translating gives CASSPARGSSYNEQYF.

The table lists this clonotype with a few counts. This chain joins TRBV2 and TRBJ2-5; D may match TRBD1 or TRBD2 (5 bases each). The ends were cut back, 4 bases at V and 11 bases at J, with 17 bases in the middle. Germline lookup yields CDR1 SNHLY and CDR2 FYNNEI. This CDR3 has 13 amino acids. The DNA of the CDR3 is TGTGCCAGCAGTGCCGGGACGGCGACCGGGCAGTACTTC. This codes for CASSAGTATGQYF. The full variable domain, rest sourced from reference TRBV2 and TRBJ2-5, is EPEVTQTPSHQVTQMGQEVILRCVPISNHLYFYWYRQILGQKVEFLVSFYNNEISEKSEIFDDQFSVERPDGSNFTLKIRSTKLEDSAMYFCASSAGTATGQYFGPGTRLLVL.

This clonotype was recorded at least ten times. The rearrangement links TRBV27 to TRBJ2-7; TRBD2 matches at 10 bases. This CDR3 region has 19 residues. The junction had 19 bases not matched to a gene; V was cut back by 6 bases and J by 2 bases. The germline CDR1 and CDR2 sequences are MNHEY and SMNVEV (reference sequence). CDR3 DNA sequence: TGTGCCAGCAGAAAAAAGGGGGGGGTACTAGCGGGGACCGCCTACGAGCAGTACTTC. Amino acid sequence: CASRKKGGVLAGTAYEQYF.

The chain couples TRBV9 to TRBJ2-7; TRBD2 aligns across 8 bases. CDR1 and CDR2 (germline): SGDLS, YYNGEE. The CDR3 covers 14 residues. J lost 2 bases, V lost 3 bases, and 4 bases had no gene match. CDR3 loop: CASSAGRAPYEQYF. CDR3 in DNA: TGTGCCAGCAGCGCCGGGAGGGCCCCCTACGAGCAGTACTTC. Full variable domain (missing parts from reference TRBV9 and TRBJ2-7): DSGVTQTPKHLITATGQRVTLRCSPRSGDLSVYWYQQSLDQGLQFLIQYYNGEERAKGNILERFSAQQFPDLHSELNLSSLELGDSALYFCASSAGRAPYEQYFGPGTRLTVT.

The table lists this clonotype with a few counts. The chain recombines TRBV27 with TRBJ1-1; 8 bases fit TRBD1. CDR3 size: 20 residues. V dropped 5 bases and J dropped 0; count of bases not matched to a gene: 20. Germline CDR1 and CDR2: MNHEY and SMNVEV (reference sequence). The CDR3 reads CASSPTGQGRAKRMNTEAFF. The CDR3 bases are TGTGCCAGCAGTCCAACCGGACAGGGTAGAGCCAAACGAATGAACACTGAAGCTTTCTTT.

This clonotype has more than one count but fewer than ten. The genes are TRBV7-2 and TRBJ1-6; tentatively, D is TRBD1 (6 bases). Per the germline V gene, CDR1 is SGHTA and CDR2 is FQGNSA. The CDR3 runs to 16 residues. Trimming took 3 bases from V and 5 from J, leaving 14 bases between them. This chain's CDR3 is CASSLSGAEDNSPLHF. The CDR3 nucleotides are TGTGCCAGCAGCTTGTCAGGGGCGGAAGATAATTCACCCCTCCACTTT. Based on the CDR3 plus reference TRBV7-2 and TRBJ1-6, the full variable domain is GAGVSQSPSNKVTEKGKDVELRCDPISGHTALYWYRQSLGQGLEFLIYFQGNSAPDKSGLPSDRFSAERTGGSVSTLTIQRTQQEDSAVYLCASSLSGAEDNSPLHFGNGTRLTVT.

This clonotype was seen once. The CDR3 sequence: CASSPGQGDNSPLHF. For the CDR3, the DNA is TGTGCCAGCAGCCCCGGACAGGGGGATAATTCACCCCTCCACTTT. The V call is TRBV5-6, the J call TRBJ1-6, with 10 bases aligning to TRBD1. The CDR3 contains 15 residues. Per germline, CDR1 SGHDT and CDR2 YYEEEE. V shed 4 bases and J 5 bases; nucleotides not matched to a gene: 3.

This clonotype was detected only once. The chain combines TRBV6-5 with TRBJ2-1; 11 bases agree with TRBD2. Germline V gene data show CDR1 as MNHEY and CDR2 as SVGAGI. V gave up 5 bases and J gave up 13 bases; unmatched junction bases: 10. The CDR3 sequence is 14 residues long. CDR3 sequence: CASSQFSGGAGQFF. Here the CDR3 DNA reads TGTGCCAGCAGTCAATTTAGCGGGGGGGCCGGTCAGTTCTTC.

V usage is TRBV5-4 and J usage is TRBJ1-1, with D perhaps TRBD1 (6 bases). This CDR3 comprises 15 residues. Germline assignment: CDR1 SGHNT and CDR2 YYREEE (reference sequence). The V and J ends lost 4 bases and 2 bases respectively, with 15 bases between them. The CDR3 DNA is TGTGCCAGCAGCCCCGGTAAGGGACAAAACACTGAAGCTTTCTTT. This encodes CASSPGKGQNTEAFF.

The sample holds a few counts of this clonotype. V gene TRBV7-9 combines with J gene TRBJ2-5; 7 bases align to TRBD1. Germline V gives CDR1 SEHNR, CDR2 FQNEAQ (reference sequence). This CDR3 contains 17 residues. J lost 1 base, V lost 5 bases, and 13 bases had no gene match. CDR3 bases: TGTGCCAGCAGCCGACGAGGACAGGTCGGAGTCCAAGAGACCCAGTACTTC. This codes for CASSRRGQVGVQETQYF.